The clone carrying this T cell receptor (beta chain) appeared once. The CDR3 has 15 amino acids. The germline V gene has CDR1 SEHNR and CDR2 FQNEAQ (reference sequence). V dropped 6 bases and J dropped 5; count of bases not matched to a gene: 11. This sample stems from a study of cytomegalovirus exposure and HLA in healthy donors. PCR employed 60 Vbeta and 13 Jbeta primers. The data were produced by immunoSEQ multiplex PCR, yet TCRdb's version contains in-frame clones alone and is incomplete. The repertoire holds fewer than 60,000 clones, around 50% seen once, with about 11% in the top ten. This rearrangement joins TRBV7-9 to TRBJ2-7; 9 bases are shared with TRBD1. This receptor was obtained from a human donor in good health. Sequencing was done on a sample of PBMCs. The CDR3 bases are TGTGCCAGCAGGCCCCCCGGGACAGGGAGCCACGAGCAGTACTTC. This sequence encodes CASRPPGTGSHEQYF. Full variable domain (rest looked up from reference TRBV7-9 and TRBJ2-7): DTGVSQNPRHKITKRGQNVTFRCDPISEHNRLYWYRQTLGQGPEFLTYFQNEAQLEKSRLLSDRFSAERPKGSFSTLEIQRTEQGDSAMYLCASRPPGTGSHEQYFGPGTRLTVT.